The following is a TCR beta chain sequence with its context. Per the original data handling: For nucleated cells, counts were estimated from reference gene primer amplification. The repertoire was sequenced with immunoSEQ multiplex PCR; TCRdb's copy has only in-frame clones and lacks some. The V and J calls and clone size were taken over from that table, and D and trimming were inferred from the DNA. The sample holds more than 300,000 clones, more than 80% seen once. The V gene's germline CDR1 is MNHEY and CDR2 SMNVEV (reference sequence). V lost 4 bases to trimming and J lost 0 bases, with 10 bases between them. CDR3 length: 14 residues. This sample is drawn from a study of blood T cell repertoires in COVID-19. Whole-study context: The United States, Italy and Spain supplied acute and convalescent COVID-19 samples. The cDNA or gDNA used as material had been derived from T cells, B-cell-depleted T cells, or PBMCs.

The TCR originated in a man aged 18 to 30 who had recovered from COVID-19. The sample comprised peripheral blood. V gene TRBV27 combines with J gene TRBJ2-7; TRBD1 is a possible D gene (5 bases). DNA of the CDR3: TGTGCCAGCAGTTGGGGCCTATCCTCCTACGAGCAGTACTTC. This gives the protein CASSWGLSSYEQYF.